The clone carrying this T cell receptor beta chain was observed a handful of times. Its antigen is not identified. The data originate from a study of CD8 T cells in ankylosing spondylitis. Generation of TCR beta libraries employed quantitative 5'-RACE incorporating molecular barcodes. MiXCR, run by TCRdb on the 5' RACE reads, gives a single entry per CDR3 protein. The sample yields some 250,000 distinct CDR3 sequences, approximately 24% seen once. The CDR3 extends over 11 amino acids. V lost 8 bases to trimming and J lost 5 bases, with 11 bases between them. Per the germline V gene, CDR1 is SGHRS and CDR2 is YFSETQ. Study observations and caveats: A motif of under ten highly homologous TCR beta variants was seen as apparently characteristic of ankylosing spondylitis blood. As reported, disease-linked clones showed significant enrichment in matched ankylosing spondylitis synovial fluid.

This TCR was sampled from a male donor with ankylosing spondylitis or in good health (not recorded which). The sample consisted of blood, either unsorted or a sorted T cell fraction (not recorded which). V is TRBV5-1 and J is TRBJ2-7; D not resolved. The DNA of the CDR3 is TGCGCCAGGACCCGAACCAACGAGCAGTACTTC. Translation: CARTRTNEQYF. The variable domain in full, with the rest retrieved from reference TRBV5-1 and TRBJ2-7, is KAGVTQTPRYLIKTRGQQVTLSCSPISGHRSVSWYQQTPGQGLQFLFEYFSETQRNKGNFPGRFSGRQFSNSRSEMNVSTLELGDSALYLCARTRTNEQYFGPGTRLTVT.